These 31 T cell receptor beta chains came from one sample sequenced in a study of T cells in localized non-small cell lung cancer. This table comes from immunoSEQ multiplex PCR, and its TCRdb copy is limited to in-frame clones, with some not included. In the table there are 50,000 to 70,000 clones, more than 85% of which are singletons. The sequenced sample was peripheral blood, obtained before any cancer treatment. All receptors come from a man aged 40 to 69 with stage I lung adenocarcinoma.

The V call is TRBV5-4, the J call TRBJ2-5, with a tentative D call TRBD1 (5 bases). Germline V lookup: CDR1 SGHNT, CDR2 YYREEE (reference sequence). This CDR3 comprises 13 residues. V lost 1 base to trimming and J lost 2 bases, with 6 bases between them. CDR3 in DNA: TGTGCCAGCAGCTTGTCAGGGCAAGAGACCCAGTACTTC. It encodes CASSLSGQETQYF.

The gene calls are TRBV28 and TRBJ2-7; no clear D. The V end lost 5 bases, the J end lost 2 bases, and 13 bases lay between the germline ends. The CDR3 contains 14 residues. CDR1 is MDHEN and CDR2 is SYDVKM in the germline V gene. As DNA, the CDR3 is TGTGCCAGCAGTCCACGCGGTTACACCTACGAGCAGTACTTC. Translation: CASSPRGYTYEQYF.

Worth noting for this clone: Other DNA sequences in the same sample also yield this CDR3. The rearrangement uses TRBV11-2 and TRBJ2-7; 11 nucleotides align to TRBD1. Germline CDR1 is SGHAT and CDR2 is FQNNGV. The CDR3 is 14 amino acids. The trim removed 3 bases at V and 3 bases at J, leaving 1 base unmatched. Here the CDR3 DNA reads TGTGCCAGCAGCTTGGGGACAGGGGGCTACGAGCAGTACTTC. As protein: CASSLGTGGYEQYF.

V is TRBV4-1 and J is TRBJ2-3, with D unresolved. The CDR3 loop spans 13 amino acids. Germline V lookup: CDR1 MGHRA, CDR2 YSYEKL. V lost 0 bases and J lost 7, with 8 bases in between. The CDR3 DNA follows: TGCGCCAGCAGCCAAGATAAGGAGAATACGCAGTATTTT. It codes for CASSQDKENTQYF.

The CDR3 DNA reads as TGCGCCAGCAGCCAAGATCGGGGTAGCTACGAGCAGTACTTC. It is translated as CASSQDRGSYEQYF. The V gene is TRBV4-3, the J gene TRBJ2-7, with a possible D match to TRBD2 (5 bases). This CDR3 is built from 14 residues. The V end lost 0 bases, the J end lost 3 bases, and 9 bases lay between the germline ends. The V gene's germline CDR1 is LGHNA and CDR2 YSLEER.

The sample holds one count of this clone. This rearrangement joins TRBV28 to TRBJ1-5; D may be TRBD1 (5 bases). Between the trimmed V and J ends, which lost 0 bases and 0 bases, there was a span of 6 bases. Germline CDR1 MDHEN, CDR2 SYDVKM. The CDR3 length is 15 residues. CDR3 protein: CASSLWQGSNQPQHF. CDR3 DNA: TGTGCCAGCAGTTTATGGCAGGGTAGCAATCAGCCCCAGCATTTT.

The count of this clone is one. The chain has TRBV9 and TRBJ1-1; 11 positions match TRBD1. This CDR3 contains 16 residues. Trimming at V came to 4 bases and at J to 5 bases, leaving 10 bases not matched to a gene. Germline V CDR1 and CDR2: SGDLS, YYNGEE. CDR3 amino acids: CASSHGQGAGRTEAFF. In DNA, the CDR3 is TGTGCCAGCAGCCACGGACAGGGGGCTGGGAGGACTGAAGCTTTCTTT.

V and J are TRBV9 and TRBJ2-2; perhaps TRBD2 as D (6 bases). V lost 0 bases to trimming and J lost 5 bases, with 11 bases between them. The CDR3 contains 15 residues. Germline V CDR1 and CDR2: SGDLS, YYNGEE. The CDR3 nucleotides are TGTGCCAGCAGCGTAGCGGGAGTAGGTACCGGGGAGCTGTTTTTT. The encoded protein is CASSVAGVGTGELFF.

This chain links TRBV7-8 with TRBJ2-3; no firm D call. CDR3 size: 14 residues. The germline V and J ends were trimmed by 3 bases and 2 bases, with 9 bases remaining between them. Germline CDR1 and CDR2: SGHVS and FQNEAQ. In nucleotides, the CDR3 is TGTGCCAGCAGCTTGGATGAACTCACAGATACGCAGTATTTT. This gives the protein CASSLDELTDTQYF.

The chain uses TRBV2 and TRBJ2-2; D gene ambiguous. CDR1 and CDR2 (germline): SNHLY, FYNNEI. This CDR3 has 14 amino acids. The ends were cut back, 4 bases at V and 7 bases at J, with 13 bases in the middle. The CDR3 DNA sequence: TGTGCCAGCAGTGGCGCGCGACATGGCGGGGAGCTGTTTTTT. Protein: CASSGARHGGELFF. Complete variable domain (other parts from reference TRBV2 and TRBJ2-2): EPEVTQTPSHQVTQMGQEVILRCVPISNHLYFYWYRQILGQKVEFLVSFYNNEISEKSEIFDDQFSVERPDGSNFTLKIRSTKLEDSAMYFCASSGARHGGELFFGEGSRLTVL.

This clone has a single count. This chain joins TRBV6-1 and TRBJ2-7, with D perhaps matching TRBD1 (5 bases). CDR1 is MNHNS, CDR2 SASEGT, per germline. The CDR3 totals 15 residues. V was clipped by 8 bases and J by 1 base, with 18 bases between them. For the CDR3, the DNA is TGTGCCAGCGTAGAACAGGCTATTCCTTCCTACGAGCAGTACTTC. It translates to CASVEQAIPSYEQYF.

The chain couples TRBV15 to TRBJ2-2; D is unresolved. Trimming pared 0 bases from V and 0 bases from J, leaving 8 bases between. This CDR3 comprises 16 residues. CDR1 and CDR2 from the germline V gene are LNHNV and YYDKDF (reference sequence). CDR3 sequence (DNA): TGTGCCACCAGCAGAGACGCGCTAACGAACACCGGGGAGCTGTTTTTT. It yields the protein CATSRDALTNTGELFF.

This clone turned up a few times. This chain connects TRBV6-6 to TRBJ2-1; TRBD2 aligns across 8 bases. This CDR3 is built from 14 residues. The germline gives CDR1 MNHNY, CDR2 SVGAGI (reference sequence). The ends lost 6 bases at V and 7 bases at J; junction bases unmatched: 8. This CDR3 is CASRAGRGGNEQFF. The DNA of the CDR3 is TGTGCCAGCAGGGCAGGTCGGGGGGGGAATGAGCAGTTCTTC.

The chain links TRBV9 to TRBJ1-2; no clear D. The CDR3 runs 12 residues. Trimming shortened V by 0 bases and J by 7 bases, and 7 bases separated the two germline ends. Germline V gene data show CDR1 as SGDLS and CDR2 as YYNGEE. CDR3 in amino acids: CASSVVYGGYTF. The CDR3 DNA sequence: TGTGCCAGCAGCGTAGTCTATGGTGGCTACACCTTC.

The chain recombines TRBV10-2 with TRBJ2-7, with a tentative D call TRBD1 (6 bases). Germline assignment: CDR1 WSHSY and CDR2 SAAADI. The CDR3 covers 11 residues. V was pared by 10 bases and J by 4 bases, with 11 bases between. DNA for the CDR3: TGCGCCACCAGGGGCTATTACGAGCAGTACTTC. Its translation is CATRGYYEQYF.

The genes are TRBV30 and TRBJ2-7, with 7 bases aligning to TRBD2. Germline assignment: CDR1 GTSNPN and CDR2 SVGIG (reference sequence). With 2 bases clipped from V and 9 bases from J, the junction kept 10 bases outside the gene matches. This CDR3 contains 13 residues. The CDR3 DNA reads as TGTGCCTGGAGTTTAGGTACTAGCGTTGGGCAGTACTTC. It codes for CAWSLGTSVGQYF.

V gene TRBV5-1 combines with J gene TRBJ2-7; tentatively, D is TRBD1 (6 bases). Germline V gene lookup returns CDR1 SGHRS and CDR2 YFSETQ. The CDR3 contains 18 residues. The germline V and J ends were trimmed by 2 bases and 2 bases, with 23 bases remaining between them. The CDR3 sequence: CASSLSPSLSTGPYEQYF. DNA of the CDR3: TGCGCCAGCAGCTTATCCCCCTCTCTTTCGACAGGACCCTACGAGCAGTACTTC.

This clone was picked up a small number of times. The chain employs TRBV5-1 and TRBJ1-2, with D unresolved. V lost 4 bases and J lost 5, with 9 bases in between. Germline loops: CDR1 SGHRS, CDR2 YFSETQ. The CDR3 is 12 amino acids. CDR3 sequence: CASSVDRYGYTF. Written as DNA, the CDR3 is TGCGCCAGCAGCGTGGACCGTTATGGCTACACCTTC. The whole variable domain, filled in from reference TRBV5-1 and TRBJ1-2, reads KAGVTQTPRYLIKTRGQQVTLSCSPISGHRSVSWYQQTPGQGLQFLFEYFSETQRNKGNFPGRFSGRQFSNSRSEMNVSTLELGDSALYLCASSVDRYGYTFGSGTRLTVV.

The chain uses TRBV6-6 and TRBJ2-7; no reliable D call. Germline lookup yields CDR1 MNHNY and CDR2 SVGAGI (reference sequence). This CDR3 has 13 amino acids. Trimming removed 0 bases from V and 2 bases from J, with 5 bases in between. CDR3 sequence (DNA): TGTGCCAGCAGTTACTCGAGCGCCTACGAGCAGTACTTC. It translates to CASSYSSAYEQYF.

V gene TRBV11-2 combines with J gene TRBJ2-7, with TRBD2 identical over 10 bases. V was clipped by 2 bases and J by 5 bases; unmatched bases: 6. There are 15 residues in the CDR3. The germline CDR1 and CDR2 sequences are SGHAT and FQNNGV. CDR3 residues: CASSLNVAGGNEQYF. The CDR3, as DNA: TGTGCCAGCAGCTTAAATGTAGCGGGAGGTAACGAGCAGTACTTC.

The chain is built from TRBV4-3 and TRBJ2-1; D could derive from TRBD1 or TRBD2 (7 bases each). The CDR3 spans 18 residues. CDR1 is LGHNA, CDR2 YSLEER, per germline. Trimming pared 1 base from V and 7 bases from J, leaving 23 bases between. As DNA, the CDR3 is TGCGCCAGCAGCCAAGTAGAGGGGAGGGCCCCACAGGGGAATGAGCAGTTCTTC. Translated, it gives CASSQVEGRAPQGNEQFF.

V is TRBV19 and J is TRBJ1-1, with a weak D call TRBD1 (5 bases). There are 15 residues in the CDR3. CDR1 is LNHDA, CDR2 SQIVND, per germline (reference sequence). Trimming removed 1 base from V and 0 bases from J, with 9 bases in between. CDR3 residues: CASSIGAGMNTEAFF. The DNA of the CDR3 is TGTGCCAGTAGTATAGGGGCAGGGATGAACACTGAAGCTTTCTTT.

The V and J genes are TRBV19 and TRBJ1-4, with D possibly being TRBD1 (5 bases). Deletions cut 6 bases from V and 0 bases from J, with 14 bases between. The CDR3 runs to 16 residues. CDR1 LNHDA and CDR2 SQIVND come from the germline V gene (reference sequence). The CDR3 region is CASSGGTFPTNEKLFF. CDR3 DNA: TGTGCCAGTAGCGGCGGGACTTTTCCAACTAATGAAAAACTGTTTTTT.

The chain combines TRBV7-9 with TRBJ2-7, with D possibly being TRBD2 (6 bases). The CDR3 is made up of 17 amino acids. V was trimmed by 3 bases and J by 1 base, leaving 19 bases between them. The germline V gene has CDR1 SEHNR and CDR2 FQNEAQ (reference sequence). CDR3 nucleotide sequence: TGTGCCAGCAGCTTCCTCCCTCTGGCGGGGTTATCCTACGAGCAGTACTTC. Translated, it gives CASSFLPLAGLSYEQYF.

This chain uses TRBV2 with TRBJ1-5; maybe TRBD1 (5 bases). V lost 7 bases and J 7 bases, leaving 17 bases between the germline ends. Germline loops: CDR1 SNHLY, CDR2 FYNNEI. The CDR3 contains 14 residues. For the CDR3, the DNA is TGTGCCAGCACCTCCTCCCTGGGGGGACAGCCCCAGCATTTT. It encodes CASTSSLGGQPQHF.

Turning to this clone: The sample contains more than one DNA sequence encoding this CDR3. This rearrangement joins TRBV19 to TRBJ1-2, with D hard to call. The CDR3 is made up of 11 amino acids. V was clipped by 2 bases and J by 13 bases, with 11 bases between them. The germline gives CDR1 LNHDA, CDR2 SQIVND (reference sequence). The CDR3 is CASSISPDLTF. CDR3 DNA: TGTGCCAGTAGTATATCGCCGGACCTCACCTTC.

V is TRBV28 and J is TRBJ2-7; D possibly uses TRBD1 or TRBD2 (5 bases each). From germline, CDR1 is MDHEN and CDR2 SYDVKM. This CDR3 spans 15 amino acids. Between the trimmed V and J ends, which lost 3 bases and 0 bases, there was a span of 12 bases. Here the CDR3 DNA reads TGTGCCAGCAGTTTGACACCAGGGAGCTCCTACGAGCAGTACTTC. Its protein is CASSLTPGSSYEQYF. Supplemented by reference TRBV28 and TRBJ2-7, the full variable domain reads DVKVTQSSRYLVKRTGEKVFLECVQDMDHENMFWYRQDPGLGLRLIYFSYDVKMKEKGDIPEGYSVSREKKERFSLILESASTNQTSMYLCASSLTPGSSYEQYFGPGTRLTVT.

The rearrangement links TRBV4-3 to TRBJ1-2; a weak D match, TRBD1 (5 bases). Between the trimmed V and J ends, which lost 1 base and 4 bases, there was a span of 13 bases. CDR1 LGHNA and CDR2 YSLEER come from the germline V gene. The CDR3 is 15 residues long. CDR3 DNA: TGCGCCAGCAGCCAAGGGGTGGGGGAAACCTATGGCTACACCTTC. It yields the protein CASSQGVGETYGYTF.

CDR3 sequence (DNA): TGCGCCAGCAGCTTACAGGCCATGAACACTGAAGCTTTCTTT. It codes for CASSLQAMNTEAFF. The rearrangement links TRBV5-1 to TRBJ1-1, with D possibly matching TRBD1 (5 bases). The CDR3 is made up of 14 amino acids. Germline-derived CDR1 and CDR2 are SGHRS and YFSETQ. Trimming left V 2 bases short and J 0 bases short, with 8 bases between.

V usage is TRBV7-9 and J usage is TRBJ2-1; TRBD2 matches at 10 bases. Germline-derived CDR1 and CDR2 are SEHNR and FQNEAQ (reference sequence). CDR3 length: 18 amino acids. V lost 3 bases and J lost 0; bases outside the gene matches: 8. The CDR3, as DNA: TGTGCCAGCAGCTTTCCTCTAGCGGGGGTGAGCTCCTACAATGAGCAGTTCTTC. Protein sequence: CASSFPLAGVSSYNEQFF.

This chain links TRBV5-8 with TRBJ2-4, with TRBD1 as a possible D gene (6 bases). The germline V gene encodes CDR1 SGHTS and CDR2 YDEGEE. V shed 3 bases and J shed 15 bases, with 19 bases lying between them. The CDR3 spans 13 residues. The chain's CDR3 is CASSSRTATSPYF. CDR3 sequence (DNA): TGTGCCAGCAGCTCCAGGACAGCCACAAGCCCGTACTTC. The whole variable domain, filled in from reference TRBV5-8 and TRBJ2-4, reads EAGVTQSPTHLIKTRGQQATLRCSPISGHTSVYWYQQALGLGLQFLLWYDEGEERNRGNFPPRFSGRQFPNYSSELNVNALELEDSALYLCASSSRTATSPYFGAGTRLSVL.